The clone carrying this T cell receptor beta chain was counted only a few times. The target antigen is unknown. TCRdb reprocessed the 5' RACE reads with MiXCR, giving one entry per CDR3 protein. In the table there are hundreds of thousands of distinct CDR3 sequences, approximately 7.6% of which are singletons. V gave up 1 base and J gave up 1 base, with 15 bases separating them. Germline assignment: CDR1 SNHLY and CDR2 FYNNEI. The CDR3 runs 17 residues. The sample comes from a study of CD8 T cells in ankylosing spondylitis. Study-wide findings and caveats: A number of the motif variants had already been described in reactive arthritis synovial fluid and blood. A TCR beta motif of fewer than 10 highly homologous variants seemed to mark ankylosing spondylitis blood. Reports say disease-linked clones showed up significantly more in matched ankylosing spondylitis synovial fluid.

The chain is built from TRBV2 and TRBJ2-3; the D gene is possibly TRBD1 (6 bases). The sample comprised blood, either unsorted or a sorted T cell fraction (not recorded which). This clonotype was sampled from a female donor with ankylosing spondylitis or in good health (not recorded which). CDR3 DNA sequence: TGTGCCAGCAGTGAAGGGGGGACACGCCTGGGCACAGATACGCAGTATTTT. Translation gives CASSEGGTRLGTDTQYF.